This record covers a single TCR beta chain. The sample comes from a study of blood T cell repertoires in COVID-19. Across the whole study: From the United States, Italy and Spain came samples of acute and convalescent COVID-19. Nucleic acid was either cDNA or gDNA, and it came from T cells, B-cell-depleted T cells, or PBMCs.

Authors' processing steps: For nucleated cells, counts were estimated from reference gene primer amplification. Measured with immunoSEQ multiplex PCR; TCRdb has only the in-frame clones, and not every one. From that table come the V and J calls and clone size; the DNA was used to work out D and trimming. The table has about 39,000 clones, roughly 94% seen once; the top ten hold over 4%. The CDR3 is made up of 15 amino acids. Trimming at V came to 3 bases and at J to 3 bases, leaving 4 bases not matched to a gene. Germline CDR1 and CDR2: SGHRS and YFSETQ. The receptor's source is a human donor with active COVID-19. The donor label of this sample is uncertain. The sample taken for sequencing was peripheral blood. This chain joins TRBV5-1 and TRBJ2-1; the match to TRBD1 covers 9 bases. DNA of the CDR3: TGCGCCAGCAGCTCCATGACAGGGGGCTACAATGAGCAGTTCTTC. This translates into CASSSMTGGYNEQFF.